This TCR beta chain was documented in a study of blood T cell repertoires in COVID-19. Overall study context: COVID-19 samples collected from the United States, Italy and Spain covered acute and convalescent phases.

The germline CDR1 and CDR2 sequences are SGDLS and YYNGEE. The CDR3 loop spans 18 amino acids. Trimming cost V 0 bases and J 0 bases, with 16 bases left between them. The cohort comprised adults aged 18 to 89 years residing in about two dozen US areas. Original analysis: Estimation of nucleated cell counts relied on the amplification of reference gene primers. Only in-frame clones appear in the TCRdb table, and some are missing; sequencing was by immunoSEQ multiplex PCR. The V and J calls and clone size come from that table; D and trimming were worked out from the DNA. Of fewer than 350,000 clones in the sample, under 90% are singletons; the top ten hold 1.5% to 2%.

J is TRBJ1-3 and V is TRBV9; D perhaps matches TRBD1 (6 bases). The clonotype comes from a woman aged 40 to 50 who had recovered from COVID-19. Sequencing used PBMCs or T cells enriched from blood (not recorded which). CDR3 region: CASSVESAGASSGNTIYF. CDR3 nucleotide sequence: TGTGCCAGCAGCGTAGAATCGGCAGGGGCCTCCTCTGGAAACACCATATATTTT.